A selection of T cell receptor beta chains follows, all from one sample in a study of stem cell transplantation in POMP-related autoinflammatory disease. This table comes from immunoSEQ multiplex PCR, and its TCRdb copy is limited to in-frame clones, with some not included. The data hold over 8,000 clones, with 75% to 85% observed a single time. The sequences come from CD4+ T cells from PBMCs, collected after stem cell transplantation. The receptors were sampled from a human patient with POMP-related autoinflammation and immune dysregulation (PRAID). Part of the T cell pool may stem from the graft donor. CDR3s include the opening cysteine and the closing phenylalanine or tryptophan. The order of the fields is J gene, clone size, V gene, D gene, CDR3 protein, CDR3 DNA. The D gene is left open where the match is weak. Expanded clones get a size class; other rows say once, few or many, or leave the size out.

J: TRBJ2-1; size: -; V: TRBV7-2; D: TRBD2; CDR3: CASSLGTSWYNEQFF; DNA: TGTGCCAGCAGCTTAGGGACTAGTTGGTACAATGAGCAGTTCTTC
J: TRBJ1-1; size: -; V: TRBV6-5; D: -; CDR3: CASSPGMGHYTEAFF; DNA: TGTGCCAGCAGTCCTGGCATGGGCCATTACACTGAAGCTTTCTTT
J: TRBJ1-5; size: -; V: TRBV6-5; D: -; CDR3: CASRPTEAGNQPQHF; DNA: TGTGCCAGCAGACCGACGGAGGCGGGCAATCAGCCCCAGCATTTT
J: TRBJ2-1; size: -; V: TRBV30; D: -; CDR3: CAWSRISGYNEQFF; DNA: TGTGCCTGGAGTCGAATTAGCGGCTACAATGAGCAGTTCTTC
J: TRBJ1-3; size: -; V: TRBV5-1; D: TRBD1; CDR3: CASSRRDSSSSGNTIYF; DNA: TGCGCCAGCAGCAGACGGGACAGTTCAAGCTCTGGAAACACCATATATTTT
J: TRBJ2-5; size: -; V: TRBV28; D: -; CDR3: CASSTPLGGPQETQYF; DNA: TGTGCCAGCAGTACACCTTTGGGTGGACCTCAAGAGACCCAGTACTTC
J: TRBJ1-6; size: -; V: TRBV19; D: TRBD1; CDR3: CASSIQGANSPLHF; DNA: TGTGCCAGTAGTATCCAGGGGGCGAATTCACCCCTCCACTTT
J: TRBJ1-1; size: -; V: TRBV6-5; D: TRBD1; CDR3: CASSSRGSMNTEAFF; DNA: TGTGCCAGCAGTTCCAGGGGGTCCATGAACACTGAAGCTTTCTTT
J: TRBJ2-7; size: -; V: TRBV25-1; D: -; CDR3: CASRRGESEQYF; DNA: TGTGCCAGCAGGCGGGGAGAATCCGAGCAGTACTTC
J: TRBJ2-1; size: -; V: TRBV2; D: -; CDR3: CASSPRGLYNEQFF; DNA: TGTGCCAGCAGTCCCCGGGGACTCTACAATGAGCAGTTCTTC
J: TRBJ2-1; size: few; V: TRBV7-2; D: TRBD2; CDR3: CASSRQRDTYNEQFF; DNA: TGTGCCAGCAGCCGTCAGCGGGATACTTACAATGAGCAGTTCTTC
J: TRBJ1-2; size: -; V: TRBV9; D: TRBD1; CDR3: CASSGGTGAVNYGYTF; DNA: TGTGCCAGCAGCGGGGGCACAGGGGCGGTAAACTATGGCTACACCTTC
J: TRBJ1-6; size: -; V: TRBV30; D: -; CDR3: CAWGGSPLHF; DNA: TGTGCCTGGGGGGGGTCACCCCTCCACTTT
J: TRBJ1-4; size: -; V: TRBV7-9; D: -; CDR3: CASSLGWGREEKLFF; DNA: TGTGCCAGCAGCTTAGGATGGGGTCGTGAAGAAAAACTGTTTTTT
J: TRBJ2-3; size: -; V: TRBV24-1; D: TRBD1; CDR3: CATRPNRDRGATDTQYF; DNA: TGTGCCACCAGGCCCAACCGGGACAGGGGAGCCACAGATACGCAGTATTTT
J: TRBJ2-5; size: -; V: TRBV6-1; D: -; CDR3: CASSEQEGGGQETQYF; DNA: TGTGCCAGCAGTGAACAGGAGGGAGGCGGACAAGAGACCCAGTACTTC
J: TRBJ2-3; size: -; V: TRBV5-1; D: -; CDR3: CASSSGTRTDTQYF; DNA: TGCGCCAGCAGCTCCGGGACGCGCACAGATACGCAGTATTTT
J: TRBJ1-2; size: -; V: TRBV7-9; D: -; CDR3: CASSQELKNYGYTF; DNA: TGTGCCAGCAGCCAGGAATTAAAAAACTATGGCTACACCTTC
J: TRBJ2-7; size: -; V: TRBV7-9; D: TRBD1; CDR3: CASSLGTGASSYEQYF; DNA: TGTGCCAGCAGCTTAGGGACAGGGGCTAGCTCCTACGAGCAGTACTTC
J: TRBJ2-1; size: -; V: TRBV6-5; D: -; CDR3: CASSQEISYNEQFF; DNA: TGTGCCAGCAGTCAGGAGATCTCCTACAATGAGCAGTTCTTC
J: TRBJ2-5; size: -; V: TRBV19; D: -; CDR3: CASSISGEETQYF; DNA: TGTGCCAGTAGTATTTCAGGGGAAGAGACCCAGTACTTC
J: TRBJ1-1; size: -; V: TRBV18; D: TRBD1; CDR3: CASSPTTGEGTEAFF; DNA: TGTGCCAGCTCACCAACGACAGGGGAAGGTACTGAAGCTTTCTTT
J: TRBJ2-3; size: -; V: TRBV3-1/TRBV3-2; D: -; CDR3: CASSQSTDTQYF; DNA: TGTGCCAGCAGCCAAAGCACAGATACGCAGTATTTT
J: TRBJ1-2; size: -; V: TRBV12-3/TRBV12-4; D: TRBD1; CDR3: CASSHDRGHGYTF; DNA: TGTGCCAGCAGTCATGACAGGGGGCACGGCTACACCTTC
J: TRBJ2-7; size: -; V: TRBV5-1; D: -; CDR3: CASSYAGLQIYEQYF; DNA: TGCGCCAGCAGCTACGCGGGACTTCAGATCTACGAGCAGTACTTC
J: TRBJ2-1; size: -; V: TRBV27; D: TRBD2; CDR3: CASSTKGLAGYSYNEQFF; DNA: TGTGCCAGCAGTACAAAGGGACTAGCGGGTTACTCCTACAATGAGCAGTTCTTC
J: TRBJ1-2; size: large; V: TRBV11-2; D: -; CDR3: CASSFGRNYGYTF; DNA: TGTGCCAGCAGCTTCGGACGGAACTATGGCTACACCTTC
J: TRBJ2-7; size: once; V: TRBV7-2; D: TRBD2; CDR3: CASSFTWARENLYGQYF; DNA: TGTGCCAGCAGCTTTACTTGGGCGCGGGAGAATCTTTACGGGCAGTACTTC
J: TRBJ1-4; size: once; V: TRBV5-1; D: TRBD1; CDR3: CASTHLGTGNEKLFF; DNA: TGCGCCAGCACCCACCTCGGGACAGGGAATGAAAAACTGTTTTTT
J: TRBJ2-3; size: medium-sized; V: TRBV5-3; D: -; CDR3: CARSTGEGVPTDTQYF; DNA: TGTGCCAGAAGCACCGGGGAGGGGGTACCCACAGATACGCAGTATTTT